The text below deals with one TCR beta chain. The data originate from a study of shared clonotypes between healthy human individuals. The assay was immunoSEQ multiplex PCR, and TCRdb's table has in-frame clones only and misses some. The sample lists some 2,500,000 clones, 80% to 95% occurring once. The specimen was naive CD4+ T cells from PBMCs. As for subset: CD45RA+ positively selected. The origin of this receptor is a man younger than 35 in good health. Some clones in this sample may be carry-over from other donors' samples.

CDR3 protein: CASSLLDRAYEQYF. The CDR3 bases are TGTGCCAGCAGCCTTTTGGACAGAGCCTACGAGCAGTACTTC. V usage is TRBV5-6 and J usage is TRBJ2-7, with D possibly matching TRBD1 (6 bases). The V gene lost 4 bases and the J gene lost 2 bases, with 13 bases spanning the gap. Looked up from germline, CDR1 is SGHDT and CDR2 is YYEEEE. The CDR3 covers 14 residues.